This entry describes one TCR beta chain. The antigen it binds to is not known. No base-level quality is on record; no much larger clone is a single base apart. This record belongs to a study of blood T cell repertoires in COVID-19 (dated by TCRdb to the early 2020s). With regard to the full study: Collaborator samples came from the United States, Italy and Spain and covered acute and convalescent phases of COVID-19. The repertoires were released in a freely available public database intended as a resource for research on the immune response to SARS-CoV-2. Subjects who had been exposed to COVID-19, were actively infected with it, or had recovered from it provided the deeply sampled blood TCRbeta repertoires that made up the dataset. The samples were drawn from two sources: the first 160 participants of the ongoing ImmuneRACE study, and 1,000 to 1,500 subjects contributed by 6 global collaborators. A de-identified subject ID, COVID-19 status, age in years and sex were almost always included in the sample metadata. Where available, HLA class I and class II types were taken from metadata supplied by the sample provider and were not determined by assay-based typing. The material from the prospective study consisted of cDNA or gDNA derived from T cells, B-cell-depleted T cells, or PBMCs.

TCRbeta CDR3 regions were amplified from genomic DNA by means of the immunoSEQ Assay, a bias-controlled multiplex PCR. The authors processed their data as follows. The number of nucleated cells in each sample was estimated from the amplification of reference gene primers within the assay. Sequence reads were collapsed and filtered to measure the absolute abundance of every unique TCRbeta CDR3 rearrangement. For each sample, productive Simpson clonality was calculated by taking the square root of Simpson's diversity index across productive rearrangements. This immuneACCESS table, as held by TCRdb, lists in-frame sequences with V and J called but not all clones. Of the missing ones, under half trace to an unresolved V gene in checked studies; the others have no known cause. D and trimming were read from the DNA, whereas the V and J calls and clone size are those reported in that table. Here the sample has 160,000 or so clones; over 75% occur a single time. The ten largest clones represent 5.6% of the sample.

The CDR3 holds 13 amino acids from the cysteine to the phenylalanine. Only the CDR3 DNA stays, 39 bases, in frame from base 1. Taken from the germline V gene, the CDR1 and CDR2 loops are SNHLY and FYNNEI. The V and J ends are trimmed by 5 bases and 0 bases, leaving 7 bases between them. In the prospective study, participants were 18 to 89 years old, resided in around 25 geographic areas of the United States, and were enrolled through a virtual design. In the prospective study, cohorts were assigned on the basis of participant-reported clinical history obtained from a screening survey and a study questionnaire. Mobile phlebotomists in the prospective study collected whole blood, serum and a nasopharyngeal or oropharyngeal swab from every participant. Additional blood draws and questionnaires over an approximately two-month period could optionally be provided by prospective study participants. Blood samples from the prospective study were shipped frozen or at room temperature prior to DNA extraction.

What the study reported, not specific to this receptor: The amount of clinical and demographic metadata varied by source and participant and was provided uncurated.

This clonotype was obtained from a woman aged 40-49 years with acute COVID-19. The sequencing sample was made of PBMCs or T cells enriched from blood (not recorded which). The sequence is built from TRBV2 and TRBJ1-1; no D gene can be assigned with confidence. The CDR3 protein: CASSSEMNTEAFF. The DNA sequence follows: TGTGCCAGCAGTTCTGAGATGAACACTGAAGCTTTCTTT.